This T cell receptor (beta chain) was identified in a study of blood T cell repertoires in COVID-19. Overall study: COVID-19 samples, acute and convalescent, were from the United States, Italy and Spain. PBMCs, B-cell-depleted T cells, or T cells provided the cDNA or gDNA that made up the material.

V was clipped by 0 bases and J by 10 bases, with 7 bases between them. Germline assignment: CDR1 ENHRY and CDR2 SYGVKD. The CDR3 covers 12 residues. The assay was immunoSEQ multiplex PCR, and TCRdb's table has in-frame clones only and misses some. The profile covers some 210,000 clones, with around 80% appearing a single time and approximately 12% taken by the ten largest. This sequence originates from a middle-aged woman with acute or convalescent COVID-19. The chain combines TRBV10-3 with TRBJ2-1; D may be TRBD1 (5 bases). The source material was peripheral blood. For the CDR3, the DNA is TGTGCCATCAGTGAGTCGAACAGGGAGCAGTTCTTC. Amino acid sequence: CAISESNREQFF.